This is a list of T cell receptor beta chains from one sample in a study of blood T cell repertoires in COVID-19. TCRdb keeps only in-frame clones here, not all; method: immunoSEQ multiplex PCR. This table holds tens of thousands of clones, less than 95% found once. The sequencing sample was made of peripheral blood. Source of these receptors: a human donor in a cohort sampled during active COVID-19. Each CDR3 is given with its conserved first and last residue. The order of the fields is D gene, clone size, V gene, J gene, CDR3 DNA, CDR3 protein. The D gene is left open where the match is weak. Clone sizes are given selectively: once, few, many, or a class where the clone is expanded.

NA	NA	TRBV2	TRBJ2-5	TGTGCCAGCATCCCGACGGGGGACGAGACCCAGTACTTC	CASIPTGDETQYF
NA	NA	TRBV19	TRBJ2-1	TGTGCCAGTAGTATCCAGGACTGGTACAATGAGCAGTTCTTC	CASSIQDWYNEQFF
TRBD1	NA	TRBV7-9	TRBJ2-1	TGTGCCAGCAGCAAGGGACAGGGGGCATGGAATGAGCAGTTCTTC	CASSKGQGAWNEQFF
TRBD1	NA	TRBV19	TRBJ1-4	TGTGCCAGTAGGTCGTGGGGACAGGGGGATGAAAAACTGTTTTTT	CASRSWGQGDEKLFF
TRBD1	NA	TRBV5-1	TRBJ1-1	TGCGCCAGCAGCTTGGGACAGGGAATGAACACTGAAGCTTTCTTT	CASSLGQGMNTEAFF
TRBD2	NA	TRBV9	TRBJ2-2	TGTGCCAGCAGCGTCGCTAGCGGGAGTCCTCCCGGGGAGCTGTTTTTT	CASSVASGSPPGELFF
TRBD1	few	TRBV12-3/TRBV12-4	TRBJ2-3	TGTGCCAGCAGTTCCAGGACAGGGGTATCGCAGTATTTT	CASSSRTGVSQYF
NA	NA	TRBV28	TRBJ2-7	TGTGCCAGCAGCCGTCAGGGTGTCAACGAGCAGTACTTC	CASSRQGVNEQYF
NA	once	TRBV12-3/TRBV12-4	TRBJ1-1	TGTGCCAGCAATCTCCTAGTGAACACTGAAGCTTTCTTT	CASNLLVNTEAFF
TRBD2	NA	TRBV3-1/TRBV3-2	TRBJ2-1	TGTGCCAGCACCGGGACTAGCGGTTACTACAATGAGCAGTTCTTC	CASTGTSGYYNEQFF
NA	NA	TRBV18	TRBJ1-2	TGTGCCAGCTCAGAGGGACACGGCTATGGCTACACCTTC	CASSEGHGYGYTF
NA	NA	TRBV11-2	TRBJ2-2	TGTGCCAGCAGCTTACTGCAAGACTACACCGGGGAGCTGTTTTTT	CASSLLQDYTGELFF
TRBD2	NA	TRBV5-1	TRBJ2-7	TGCGCCAGCAGCCCGGGACTAGCGGGAGGGACCTACGAGCAGTACTTC	CASSPGLAGGTYEQYF
NA	NA	TRBV25-1	TRBJ1-6	TGTGCCAGCAGTGAATATAGGTCCGACGGGTCACCCCTCCACTTT	CASSEYRSDGSPLHF
TRBD1	NA	TRBV6-5	TRBJ1-3	TGTGCCAGCAAGACCGGACAGGGGGCTGGAAACACCATATATTTT	CASKTGQGAGNTIYF
TRBD1	once	TRBV29-1	TRBJ2-7	TGCAGCGTTGAATGGGGGCGGGGACAGGGCGAATACTTC	CSVEWGRGQGEYF
TRBD1	NA	TRBV6-5	TRBJ2-5	TGTGCCAGCAGAACTAACAGGGGACCCCCTTGGACCCAGTACTTC	CASRTNRGPPWTQYF
NA	once	TRBV19	TRBJ1-1	TGTGCCAGTAGTATAGGCAGGGACACTGAAGCTTTCTTT	CASSIGRDTEAFF
NA	NA	TRBV30	TRBJ2-5	TGTGCCTGGAGTGGGAACAGGGTGGCTGAGACCCAGTACTTC	CAWSGNRVAETQYF
TRBD1	NA	TRBV15	TRBJ2-7	TGTGCCACCAGCAGAGCAGGGGGCGCGGGGGAGCAGTACTTC	CATSRAGGAGEQYF
TRBD2	NA	TRBV5-1	TRBJ2-7	TGCGCCAGCAGCTTGGGGGGTAGCGGGAGTGGGTACGAGCAGTACTTC	CASSLGGSGSGYEQYF
TRBD2	once	TRBV9	TRBJ2-3	TGTGCCAGCAGCGTAGGACTAGCCCCCCAAGGGACAGATACGCAGTATTTT	CASSVGLAPQGTDTQYF
TRBD2	NA	TRBV5-1	TRBJ2-5	TGCGCCAGCAGCTTACTAGCGGGAGTAGAGGAGACCCAGTACTTC	CASSLLAGVEETQYF
TRBD1	NA	TRBV7-9	TRBJ2-7	TGTGCCAGCAGCTTCGGGACAGGGGGCAGTAATCGGTACGAGCAGTACTTC	CASSFGTGGSNRYEQYF
NA	NA	TRBV28	TRBJ1-2	TGTGCCAGCAGTCAGGGGAGGGGACGGGGTGGCTACACCTTC	CASSQGRGRGGYTF
NA	NA	TRBV6-6	TRBJ1-4	TGTGCCAGCAGACGCCCGGGGGACCGGGGTGAAAAACTGTTTTTT	CASRRPGDRGEKLFF
NA	NA	TRBV6-4	TRBJ2-7	TGTGCCAGCAGTGAATATGGTGGGAGGCGCGACGAGCAGTACTTC	CASSEYGGRRDEQYF
NA	NA	TRBV3-1/TRBV3-2	TRBJ2-5	TGTGCCAGCAGTCAAGACCTCGGTTTCCAGACCCAGTACTTC	CASSQDLGFQTQYF
TRBD2	NA	TRBV7-9	TRBJ2-5	TGTGCCAGCAGTCCTCGACTAGCGGTTCAAGAGACCCAGTACTTC	CASSPRLAVQETQYF
TRBD2	once	TRBV7-2	TRBJ2-1	TGTGCCAGCAGCTTAGGGAGCGGGAGATACAATGAGCAGTTCTTC	CASSLGSGRYNEQFF
NA	NA	TRBV11-1	TRBJ2-1	TGTGCCAGCAGCGCGAGCAGGGGTGGTGAGCAGTTCTTC	CASSASRGGEQFF
TRBD2	NA	TRBV5-1	TRBJ2-3	TGCGCCAGCAGAACACTAGCGGGAGTTGCAGATACGCAGTATTTT	CASRTLAGVADTQYF
NA	once	TRBV15	TRBJ2-5	TGTGCCACCAGCAGCTACCGGGAGACCCAGTACTTC	CATSSYRETQYF
NA	NA	TRBV3-1/TRBV3-2	TRBJ2-3	TGTGCCAGCAACCGCGGAGGGCCAGATACGCAGTATTTT	CASNRGGPDTQYF
TRBD2	NA	TRBV11-2	TRBJ2-7	TGTGCCAGCAGCCCGAAGATTAGCGGGGAGACCTACGAGCAGTACTTC	CASSPKISGETYEQYF
TRBD2	NA	TRBV13	TRBJ2-7	TGTGCCAGCAGCTCCCACTTGACTAGCGGGGATTACGAGCAGTACTTC	CASSSHLTSGDYEQYF
NA	NA	TRBV5-5	TRBJ1-5	TGTGCCAGCAGCTTGGGTGAGGCTCAGCCCCAGCATTTT	CASSLGEAQPQHF
TRBD2	NA	TRBV6-5	TRBJ2-1	TGTGCCAGCAACTCAAAGCGGGGCTACAATGAGCAGTTCTTC	CASNSKRGYNEQFF
NA	NA	TRBV25-1	TRBJ2-2	TGTGCCAGCAGTGCGAGGGAGACCGGGGAGCTGTTTTTT	CASSARETGELFF
NA	once	TRBV2	TRBJ2-7	TGTGCCAGCAGGGAGGGTTCCTACGAGCAGTACTTC	CASREGSYEQYF
NA	NA	TRBV19	TRBJ2-7	TGTGCCAGTAGTAGAGGGATATACGAGCAGTACTTC	CASSRGIYEQYF
TRBD1	NA	TRBV25-1	TRBJ2-5	TGTGCCAGCAGTAATCCCGGACAGGGAAAAGAGACCCAGTACTTC	CASSNPGQGKETQYF
TRBD1	medium-sized	TRBV7-9	TRBJ1-5	TGTGCCAGCAGCTTAGCACAGGGGAAGGCTACGGGCAATCAGCCCCAGCATTTT	CASSLAQGKATGNQPQHF
NA	NA	TRBV4-1	TRBJ1-2	TGCGCCAGCAGCCAAGGGAGTGGGAGGGATGGCTACACCTTC	CASSQGSGRDGYTF
TRBD1	NA	TRBV19	TRBJ1-1	TGTGCCAGTAGTATGGATACAGGGGTTGAGACTGAAGCTTTCTTT	CASSMDTGVETEAFF
TRBD2	NA	TRBV13	TRBJ2-1	TGTGCCAGCAGCGTGACTAGCGGGGGGAGCTCCTACAATGAGCAGTTCTTC	CASSVTSGGSSYNEQFF
NA	NA	TRBV5-5	TRBJ2-1	TGTGCCAGCAGCTTGGAACCCCTGAGGCCTGAGCAGTTCTTC	CASSLEPLRPEQFF
TRBD1	few	TRBV3-1/TRBV3-2	TRBJ1-5	TGTGCCAGCAGCCAATACGGGACAGGGAATCAGCCCCAGCATTTT	CASSQYGTGNQPQHF
TRBD1	NA	TRBV5-6	TRBJ2-3	TGTGCCAGCAGCTTGGAGAGGACAGGAGCCACAGATACGCAGTATTTT	CASSLERTGATDTQYF
NA	NA	TRBV5-4	TRBJ1-5	TGTGCCAGCAGCTTGGGAGGGAGCAATCAGCCCCAGCATTTT	CASSLGGSNQPQHF
NA	NA	TRBV27	TRBJ2-6	TGTGCCAGCAGTTCGCAGGGCAGGTCCTGGGCGGATGGGGCCAACGTCCTGACTTTC	CASSSQGRSWADGANVLTF
TRBD2	few	TRBV11-2	TRBJ2-2	TGTGCCAGCAGCCTAATAAGGGGGGGACTAGTCGGTCCCGGGGAGCTGTTTTTT	CASSLIRGGLVGPGELFF